This T cell receptor beta chain emerged from a study of CD4 T cells in relation to SARS-CoV-2 and coronaviruses. Findings and caveats of the study: Pre-pandemic and post-infection samples never came from the same donor.

Unexposed donor CD4+ T cells date from about 2011-2018, before the COVID-19 pandemic. Germline CDR1 is MDHEN and CDR2 is SYDVKM. V was shortened by 6 bases and J by 0 bases, with 4 bases between the two germline ends. This CDR3 has 12 amino acids. About this clone itself: Its matching antigen is unknown.

This table comes from immunoSEQ multiplex PCR, and its TCRdb copy is limited to in-frame clones, with some not included. This sample has under 70,000 clones, with roughly 90% found just once. The rearrangement uses TRBV28 and TRBJ2-3; D uncertain. Sequencing input: memory CD4+ T cells from PBMCs. The receptor was isolated from a human donor in good health. CDR3 amino acids: CASSTSTDTQYF. CDR3 nucleotide sequence: TGTGCCAGCAGCACTAGCACAGATACGCAGTATTTT.